The 30 T cell receptor beta chains in this list originate from one sample, sequenced in a study of CD4 T cells in relation to SARS-CoV-2 and coronaviruses. Before the COVID-19 pandemic, during about 2010-2019, CD4+ T cells were taken from unexposed donors. Using immunoSEQ multiplex PCR, the repertoire was profiled, and TCRdb retains in-frame clones only, with some absent. Of about 65,000 clones listed, about nine tenths are singletons. The material sequenced was memory CD4+ T cells from PBMCs. The source of these receptors is a human donor in good health.

The CDR3 DNA sequence: TGTGCCAGCAAGCCCCAGACAGGGCGGGACACTGAAGCTTTCTTT. Translating it yields CASKPQTGRDTEAFF. This chain uses TRBV7-2 with TRBJ1-1, with 7 bases fitting TRBD1. The V segment lost 7 bases and the J segment 3 bases; nucleotides outside the gene matches: 11. The CDR3 has 15 residues. Germline V gene data show CDR1 as SGHTA and CDR2 as FQGNSA.

This chain uses TRBV12-3 or TRBV12-4 with TRBJ1-1, with 7 bases matching TRBD1. The CDR3 has 12 amino acids. V was pared by 4 bases and J by 8 bases, with 4 bases of the junction left unmatched. In DNA form, the CDR3 reads TGTGCCAGCAGTTGGGGACAGACGGAAGCTTTCTTT. Translating gives CASSWGQTEAFF.

The chain combines TRBV29-1 with TRBJ1-2; D unresolved. The CDR3 loop spans 12 amino acids. Per germline, CDR1 SQVTM and CDR2 ANQGSEA. The V and J ends lost 7 bases and 2 bases respectively, with 11 bases between them. The CDR3: CSALTVNYGYTF. The CDR3 bases are TGCAGCGCCTTGACGGTGAACTATGGCTACACCTTC.

The chain employs TRBV5-1 and TRBJ2-1; 7 positions match TRBD2. The V and J ends lost 0 bases and 5 bases, in that order; junction bases with no gene match: 2. The CDR3 consists of 14 residues. CDR1 is SGHRS and CDR2 is YFSETQ in the germline V gene. The CDR3 loop is CASSLGTRDNEQFF. The DNA of the CDR3 is TGCGCCAGCAGCTTGGGGACTAGAGACAATGAGCAGTTCTTC. The entire variable domain, with the rest obtained from reference TRBV5-1 and TRBJ2-1, is as follows: KAGVTQTPRYLIKTRGQQVTLSCSPISGHRSVSWYQQTPGQGLQFLFEYFSETQRNKGNFPGRFSGRQFSNSRSEMNVSTLELGDSALYLCASSLGTRDNEQFFGPGTRLTVL.

This clone was detected once. V is TRBV11-3 and J is TRBJ2-7; maybe TRBD1 (5 bases). The CDR3 contains 13 residues. V was trimmed by 5 bases and J by 5 bases, leaving 13 bases between them. From germline, CDR1 is SGHNT and CDR2 YENEEA. As DNA, the CDR3 is TGTGCCAGCAGCCCGGACAAGGCGAACGAGCAGTACTTC. Translated, it gives CASSPDKANEQYF. Supplemented by reference TRBV11-3 and TRBJ2-7, the full variable domain reads EAGVVQSPRYKIIEKKQPVAFWCNPISGHNTLYWYLQNLGQGPELLIRYENEEAVDDSQLPKDRFSAERLKGVDSTLKIQPAELGDSAVYLCASSPDKANEQYFGPGTRLTVT.

The rearrangement joins TRBV28 to TRBJ2-7; TRBD1 matches 10 bases. CDR1 MDHEN and CDR2 SYDVKM come from the germline V gene. Losses at the gene ends were 4 bases for V and 3 bases for J; bases not matched to a gene: 6. The CDR3 is made up of 15 amino acids. The CDR3 DNA follows: TGTGCCAGCAGTTCCCCCGGGACAGGGGACTACGAGCAGTACTTC. Amino acids: CASSSPGTGDYEQYF.

This chain connects TRBV29-1 to TRBJ2-7, with 10 bases that match TRBD1. After removal of 4 bases from V and 5 bases from J, the junction contained 2 bases not matched to a gene. The CDR3 covers 12 residues. Germline CDR1 reads SQVTM; CDR2 reads ANQGSEA. This chain's CDR3 is CSVGTGGHEQYF. The CDR3 bases are TGCAGCGTTGGGACAGGGGGTCACGAGCAGTACTTC.

The chain recombines TRBV28 with TRBJ2-1; TRBD1 agrees at 8 bases. Germline V gives CDR1 MDHEN, CDR2 SYDVKM. The CDR3 contains 15 residues. Losses at the gene ends were 6 bases for V and 8 bases for J; bases not matched to a gene: 12. The CDR3, as DNA: TGTGCCAGCAGAATCCCCGGACAGGGCGGCGATGAGCAGTTCTTC. Translated, it gives CASRIPGQGGDEQFF.

The genes are TRBV3-1 (or the pseudogene TRBV3-2) and TRBJ2-5; D gene ambiguous. The CDR3 consists of 12 residues. Trimming shortened V by 0 bases and J by 5 bases, and 4 bases separated the two germline ends. Germline values: CDR1 LGHDT, CDR2 YNNKEL (reference sequence). The CDR3 is CASSQDQETQYF. CDR3 in DNA: TGTGCCAGCAGCCAAGATCAGGAGACCCAGTACTTC.

The chain joins TRBV11-3 to TRBJ1-6; D gene ambiguous. The V and J ends lost 3 bases and 3 bases respectively, with 6 bases between them. The CDR3 has 14 residues. Per the germline V gene, CDR1 is SGHNT and CDR2 is YENEEA. This chain's CDR3 is CASSFNSYNSPLHF. The DNA for the CDR3 is TGTGCCAGCAGCTTTAACAGCTATAATTCACCCCTCCACTTT.

V gene TRBV18 combines with J gene TRBJ2-1; TRBD1 agrees at 9 bases. Germline-derived CDR1 and CDR2 are KGHSH and LQKENI. There are 15 residues in the CDR3. Trimming removed 5 bases from V and 4 bases from J; junction bases left unmatched: 6. CDR3 nucleotide sequence: TGTGCCAGCTCAACCGGGACAGGGACGTACAATGAGCAGTTCTTC. Translating gives CASSTGTGTYNEQFF.

The chain recombines TRBV15 with TRBJ2-5; the D gene is possibly TRBD2 (6 bases). CDR3 length equals 19 residues. CDR1 LNHNV and CDR2 YYDKDF come from the germline V gene (reference sequence). Trimming shortened V by 0 bases and J by 2 bases, and 22 bases separated the two germline ends. CDR3: CATSRDRGGVPNGQETQYF. CDR3 coding DNA: TGTGCCACCAGCAGAGATAGGGGAGGAGTGCCAAACGGACAAGAGACCCAGTACTTC.

The chain joins TRBV3-1 (or the pseudogene TRBV3-2) to TRBJ1-1, with no clear D. V lost 6 bases and J lost 8, with 16 bases in between. Germline CDR1 and CDR2: LGHDT and YNNKEL (reference sequence). The CDR3 is 13 residues long. The CDR3 DNA sequence: TGTGCCAGCAGTCGTAGCTTGGGGTGGGAAGCTTTCTTT. It codes for CASSRSLGWEAFF.

The chain uses TRBV11-2 and TRBJ1-2; D gene ambiguous. Germline CDR1 and CDR2: SGHAT and FQNNGV. V gave up 7 bases and J gave up 6 bases, with 12 bases separating them. The CDR3 totals 12 residues. The CDR3 sequence: CASTEFPDGYTF. CDR3 nucleotide sequence: TGTGCCAGCACCGAATTTCCCGATGGCTACACCTTC.

V is TRBV6-5 and J is TRBJ2-5; 7 nucleotides line up with TRBD2. V was pared by 2 bases and J by 5 bases, with 8 bases of the junction left unmatched. This CDR3 has 15 residues. Germline values: CDR1 MNHEY, CDR2 SVGAGI. The CDR3 coding sequence is TGTGCCAGCAGTTACCGGGGGGTGGCGGGGGAGACCCAGTACTTC. This sequence encodes CASSYRGVAGETQYF.

The chain has TRBV28 and TRBJ2-7; 12 bases line up with TRBD1. The ends lost 7 bases at V and 3 bases at J; junction bases unmatched: 10. Germline V gene sequence: CDR1 MDHEN, CDR2 SYDVKM. This CDR3 has 16 amino acids. CDR3 protein: CASKRGGTGGLYEQYF. Written as DNA, the CDR3 is TGTGCCAGCAAACGAGGAGGGACAGGGGGCCTCTACGAGCAGTACTTC.

The rearrangement joins TRBV5-1 to TRBJ2-1; D is possibly TRBD1 (5 bases). CDR1 is SGHRS, CDR2 YFSETQ, per germline. With 7 bases removed from V and 0 bases from J, the gap between germline ends came to 14 bases. The CDR3 spans 15 residues. The CDR3 nucleotides read TGCGCCAGCGCGACAGCTGGAAGCTCCTACAATGAGCAGTTCTTC. It specifies CASATAGSSYNEQFF.

The chain couples TRBV11-3 to TRBJ2-1; 7 bases agree with TRBD2. The J segment lost 7 bases and the V segment lost 5 bases, leaving 8 bases of the junction unmatched. From germline, CDR1 is SGHNT and CDR2 YENEEA. The CDR3 is 14 amino acids. The CDR3 sequence is CASSPGGAWNEQFF. CDR3 nucleotide sequence: TGTGCCAGCAGCCCGGGGGGAGCTTGGAATGAGCAGTTCTTC.

The chain has TRBV3-1 (or the pseudogene TRBV3-2) and TRBJ1-5, with D perhaps TRBD1 (5 bases). V gave up 4 bases and J gave up 5 bases, with 12 bases separating them. This CDR3 has 14 residues. Germline V CDR1 and CDR2: LGHDT, YNNKEL (reference sequence). The CDR3 loop reads CASSPSEGHQPQHF. CDR3 sequence (DNA): TGTGCCAGCAGCCCTTCGGAGGGGCATCAGCCCCAGCATTTT.

CDR3 region: CASSFYTNTEAFF. CDR3 sequence (DNA): TGTGCCAGCAGCTTCTACACGAACACTGAAGCTTTCTTT. This rearrangement joins TRBV9 to TRBJ1-1; D call uncertain. Germline CDR1 reads SGDLS; CDR2 reads YYNGEE. The CDR3 is made up of 13 amino acids. V shed 4 bases and J shed 1 base, with 8 bases lying between them.

The gene calls are TRBV7-3 and TRBJ1-3; unclear D gene. V was trimmed by 0 bases and J by 2 bases, leaving 11 bases between them. CDR3 size: 16 residues. From germline, CDR1 is SGHTA and CDR2 FQGTGA. The chain's CDR3 is CASSLTAVPAGNTIYF. The CDR3 coding sequence is TGTGCCAGCAGCTTAACGGCCGTGCCCGCTGGAAACACCATATATTTT.

This chain uses TRBV28 with TRBJ1-2; D gene ambiguous. This CDR3 contains 14 residues. Trimming removed 5 bases from V and 1 base from J, with 11 bases in between. Germline lookup yields CDR1 MDHEN and CDR2 SYDVKM. As DNA, the CDR3 is TGTGCCAGCAGTCTTCTTGGAATTAACTATGGCTACACCTTC. Translating it yields CASSLLGINYGYTF.

The CDR3, as DNA: TGCAGTGCTGGTTCGATCGTCCTGACTTTC. This translates into CSAGSIVLTF. This chain connects TRBV20-1 to TRBJ2-6; no reliable D call. The CDR3 covers 10 residues. Trimming took off 5 bases at V and 12 bases at J, with 8 bases between the two ends. Germline V gene sequence: CDR1 DFQATT, CDR2 SNEGSKA (reference sequence).

This chain connects TRBV28 to TRBJ2-7; D is ambiguous. From germline, CDR1 is MDHEN and CDR2 SYDVKM. The CDR3 sequence is 14 residues long. The ends were cut back, 4 bases at V and 3 bases at J, with 13 bases in the middle. CDR3 loop: CASSSSAIYYEQYF. The CDR3, as DNA: TGTGCCAGCAGTTCCTCGGCAATCTACTACGAGCAGTACTTC.

The J gene is TRBJ1-2, the V gene TRBV5-6; 11 nucleotides line up with TRBD1. V shed 5 bases and J 12 bases; nucleotides not matched to a gene: 15. The CDR3 is 15 amino acids. In germline, CDR1 is SGHDT, CDR2 YYEEEE. The CDR3 loop reads CASSRTGGASMVDTF. The CDR3 nucleotides read TGTGCCAGCAGTCGGACAGGGGGCGCGAGTATGGTGGACACCTTC.

The chain carries TRBV5-1 and TRBJ1-1, with D maybe TRBD1 (5 bases). Trimming took off 4 bases at V and 1 base at J, with 11 bases between the two ends. CDR1 SGHRS and CDR2 YFSETQ come from the germline V gene. The CDR3 extends over 14 amino acids. CDR3 residues: CASSILTGNTEAFF. The CDR3 DNA reads as TGCGCCAGCAGCATTTTAACAGGGAACACTGAAGCTTTCTTT.

In nucleotides, the CDR3 is TGTGCCAGCAGTCCCCAGGGGTTGGGTGGCTACACCTTC. Its protein is CASSPQGLGGYTF. The chain is built from TRBV27 and TRBJ1-2, with a tentative D call TRBD1 (6 bases). Germline CDR1 MNHEY, CDR2 SMNVEV (reference sequence). Trimming removed 5 bases at V and 7 bases at J, with 14 bases between. The CDR3 length is 13 residues.

V and J are TRBV28 and TRBJ1-2; TRBD1 matches 8 bases. Germline CDR1 MDHEN, CDR2 SYDVKM. The CDR3 consists of 12 residues. V gave up 6 bases and J gave up 9 bases; unmatched junction bases: 6. CDR3 coding DNA: TGTGCCAGCAGCGAAACAGGGGGTAGCTACACCTTC. Translating gives CASSETGGSYTF.

This chain joins TRBV28 and TRBJ2-3; D may match TRBD1 or TRBD2 (5 bases each). Trimming left V 7 bases short and J 2 bases short, with 10 bases between. The germline V gene encodes CDR1 MDHEN and CDR2 SYDVKM. This CDR3 contains 13 residues. In DNA form, the CDR3 reads TGTGCCAGCACCGGGACGGCCACAGATACGCAGTATTTT. Its protein is CASTGTATDTQYF.

This clone was seen just once. The chain carries TRBV5-1 and TRBJ2-1; TRBD2 might be the D (6 bases). CDR1 is SGHRS, CDR2 YFSETQ, per germline. The CDR3 sequence is 15 residues long. V gave up 3 bases and J gave up 3 bases, with 13 bases separating them. The chain's CDR3 is CASSSAGRGYNEQFF. DNA of the CDR3: TGCGCCAGCAGCTCAGCGGGCCGGGGCTACAATGAGCAGTTCTTC.